This TCR beta chain was documented in a study of T cell responses to AZD1222 COVID-19 vaccine. Across the study: Pooled together were second doses at about 4 or about 12 weeks.

Generated by immunoSEQ multiplex PCR, the TCRdb table keeps only in-frame clones and is missing some. The sample has around 150,000 clones, about 90% seen once. Regarding the study as a whole: The repertoires were collected only after the peak T cell response. It should be noted that donors were predominantly white British and more often female, and clonal diversity was possibly underestimated. Reports indicate that nearly half of spike-specific TCRs are directed at unmutated variant regions.

Note on this clone: Its antigen is as yet unknown.

The specimen was peripheral blood, collected on day 0 of AZD1222 vaccination. The sequence came from an adult in good health.

The CDR3 nucleotides are TGTGCCAGTAGTATGGGGACAGGGGCCCCCTACGAGCAGTACTTC. Amino acid sequence: CASSMGTGAPYEQYF. V usage is TRBV19 and J usage is TRBJ2-7; 10 nucleotides agree with TRBD1. The CDR3 contains 15 residues. Germline V CDR1 and CDR2: LNHDA, SQIVND (reference sequence). V gave up 3 bases and J gave up 2 bases; unmatched junction bases: 4.